The next 5 T cell receptor beta chains were all read from a single sample in a study of blood T cells in healthy people across ages. With a J-beta primer mix and a sample-barcoded 5' primer, a second PCR ran roughly 6 to 11 cycles. Using its own MiXCR run on the 5' RACE reads, TCRdb lists one record per CDR3 protein. This sample has approximately 800,000 distinct CDR3 sequences, with 55% to 75% found just once. Material: blood. The receptors derive from a man in his thirties or forties in good health.

The V call is TRBV10-3, the J call TRBJ2-1; 10 positions agree with TRBD2. The CDR3 contains 19 residues. Trimming at V came to 11 bases and at J to 5 bases, leaving 24 bases not matched to a gene. From germline, CDR1 is ENHRY and CDR2 SYGVKD. The CDR3 spells CASLRAGPPFGLADNEQFF. The CDR3 DNA follows: TGTGCCTCCCTACGGGCGGGACCTCCTTTTGGACTAGCGGACAATGAGCAGTTCTTC.

This clonotype has a handful of counts. V usage is TRBV7-6 and J usage is TRBJ2-5; 8 nucleotides line up with TRBD2. The DNA end is more similar to TRBJ2-7, so the J call may be wrong. Germline CDR1 is SGHVS and CDR2 is FNYEAQ. The CDR3 loop spans 14 amino acids. In nucleotides, the CDR3 is TGTGCCAGCAGCTTAGCCGCTAGCGGGTACGAGCAGTACTTC. As protein: CASSLAASGYEQYF.

In its sample, this clonotype was seen a few times. In DNA, the CDR3 is TGTGCCAGCAGTTACTCGATGTTGCAGCCCCAGCATTTT. Amino acids: CASSYSMLQPQHF. The rearrangement joins TRBV6-5 to TRBJ1-5; D gene unclear. Trimming shortened V by 0 bases and J by 7 bases, and 7 bases separated the two germline ends. The CDR3 is 13 amino acids. Germline V CDR1 and CDR2: MNHEY, SVGAGI.

The chain recombines TRBV10-3 with TRBJ2-1, with D unresolved. With 3 bases removed from V and 6 bases from J, the gap between germline ends came to 18 bases. Looked up from germline, CDR1 is ENHRY and CDR2 is SYGVKD. The CDR3 is 16 amino acids. The CDR3 DNA sequence: TGTGCCATCAGTGACTCGACGAGAAGGCTGACCAATGAGCAGTTCTTC. Amino acid sequence: CAISDSTRRLTNEQFF.

This chain connects TRBV12-3 or TRBV12-4 to TRBJ2-5, with TRBD2 identical over 7 bases. The CDR3 has 15 amino acids. The junction had 18 bases not matched to a gene; V was cut back by 6 bases and J by 11 bases. The CDR3 DNA reads TGTGCCAGCAGATCCCTGAGCGGGGTGGCAGCTGAGCAGTACTTC. Translated: CASRSLSGVAAEQYF.